This entry lists 5 T cell receptor beta chains sequenced from one sample in a study of blood T cell repertoires in COVID-19. Here immunoSEQ multiplex PCR was the method, and the copy in TCRdb shows in-frame clones only, minus some. The table includes approximately 150,000 clones, roughly 85% detected once. The sample was peripheral blood. The receptors derive from a woman older than 75 with acute or convalescent COVID-19.

The rearrangement joins TRBV5-4 to TRBJ2-1, with TRBD2 identical over 11 bases. J was trimmed by 3 bases and V by 4 bases; bases with no gene match: 3. Germline V CDR1 and CDR2: SGHNT, YYREEE (reference sequence). The length of the CDR3 is 15 residues. The CDR3 sequence: CASSPGLADYNEQFF. The CDR3 DNA reads TGTGCCAGCAGCCCGGGACTAGCGGACTACAATGAGCAGTTCTTC.

This chain joins TRBV11-2 and TRBJ2-1, with TRBD2 identical over 10 bases. This CDR3 contains 15 residues. J lost 8 bases, V lost 2 bases, and 6 bases had no gene match. From germline, CDR1 is SGHAT and CDR2 FQNNGV. The DNA of the CDR3 is TGTGCCAGCAGCTTAATTGCTAGCGGGAGTGATGAGCAGTTCTTC. Its translation: CASSLIASGSDEQFF.

The V gene is TRBV4-1, the J gene TRBJ2-3; 10 bases are shared with TRBD2. Trimming took 0 bases from V and 5 from J; bases not matched to a gene: 5. The CDR3 loop spans 16 amino acids. Germline CDR1 is MGHRA and CDR2 is YSYEKL. DNA of the CDR3: TGCGCCAGCAGCCAAGACCTAGCGGGGGCCAAAGATACGCAGTATTTT. Its translation is CASSQDLAGAKDTQYF.

The rearrangement uses TRBV18 and TRBJ2-2; D call uncertain. Looked up from germline, CDR1 is KGHSH and CDR2 is LQKENI. The CDR3 is 12 residues long. The V end was cut by 8 bases, the J end by 2 bases, with 6 bases between. The CDR3 DNA reads TGTGCCAGCGCGACAAACACCGGGGAGCTGTTTTTT. Its protein product is CASATNTGELFF.

The V gene is TRBV6-4, the J gene TRBJ2-1, with 7 bases that match TRBD2. The CDR3 runs 16 residues. V shed 2 bases and J 0 bases; nucleotides not matched to a gene: 4. Germline V gene sequence: CDR1 MRHNA, CDR2 SNTAGT. DNA for the CDR3: TGTGCCAGCAGTGACAGCGGGGCAAGCTCCTACAATGAGCAGTTCTTC. This encodes CASSDSGASSYNEQFF.